This T cell receptor (beta chain) was obtained from a study of shared clonotypes between healthy human individuals. Study observations and caveats: Sequencing depth was expected to influence donor clonotype sharing. The four-donor shared clonotypes exceeded non-shared clonotypes in generation probability, with non-shared ones scoring lower.

Points on this clone: Antigen specificity is unknown.

Profiling relied on immunoSEQ multiplex PCR, and the TCRdb table lists in-frame clones only, not all of them. Of approximately 2.1 million clones listed, approximately 93% were seen once; the top ten hold around 0.4%. V lost 7 bases and J lost 2; bases outside the gene matches: 20. This CDR3 has 20 residues. The clonotype was recovered from a man in his late teens or twenties in good health. Some clones in this sample may be carry-over from other donors' samples. Sequencing used naive CD4+ T cells from PBMCs. The subset here: CD45RA+ positively selected. The J gene is TRBJ2-3, the V gene TRBV23-1; TRBD2 matches 11 bases. TRBV23-1 is an ORF, and what it does is uncertain. CDR3: CASTQETKGSGRAFTDTQYF. CDR3 nucleotides: TGCGCCAGCACCCAAGAGACCAAAGGTAGCGGGAGGGCCTTCACAGATACGCAGTATTTT.